One and the same sample provided the 15 T cell receptor beta chains below, sequenced in a study of spatial heterogeneity in lung cancer. Whole-study results and caveats: Expanded intratumoral alpha and beta TCR counts tracked tumor mutation counts.

Time point here: sample taken at primary tumor resection. TCRdb re-called the 5' RACE reads through MiXCR, storing one row per CDR3 protein. The sample holds approximately 7,000 distinct CDR3 sequences, 10% to 15% seen once. Their specific antigens are unknown. The sample consisted of lung tumor tissue, taken at surgery. Receptor source: a male donor with early-stage non-small cell lung cancer.

In this sample, this clonotype turned up many times. Being off target in a library aimed at alpha chains, this beta chain has a size of little meaning. The chain recombines TRBV6-6 with TRBJ1-1; 7 nucleotides line up with TRBD1. CDR1 is MNHNY and CDR2 is SVGAGI in the germline V gene (reference sequence). J lost 3 bases, V lost 2 bases, and 3 bases had no gene match. This CDR3 is built from 14 residues. The CDR3 reads CASSYQQGYTEAFF. The CDR3 coding sequence is TGTGCCAGCAGTTACCAACAGGGGTACACTGAAGCTTTCTTT.

This clonotype ranks as medium-sized. Found in a library prepared for alpha chains, this beta chain is an off-target read, and its abundance has little meaning. The chain recombines TRBV7-2 with TRBJ1-5; D remains unclear. Germline assignment: CDR1 SGHTA and CDR2 FQGNSA. The CDR3 is made up of 13 amino acids. V gave up 3 bases and J gave up 5 bases, with 8 bases separating them. The CDR3 here is CASSFKGDQPQHF. CDR3 nucleotides: TGTGCCAGCAGCTTTAAGGGAGATCAGCCCCAGCATTTT.

This clonotype was seen repeatedly, ten times or more. As an off-target read in a library built for alpha chains, this beta chain has a frequency of little significance. The chain combines TRBV7-3 with TRBJ1-2, with D possibly being TRBD1 (5 bases). The CDR3 is 13 amino acids. From germline, CDR1 is SGHTA and CDR2 FQGTGA. Between the trimmed V and J ends, which lost 4 bases and 7 bases, there was a span of 13 bases. As DNA, the CDR3 is TGTGCCAGCAGCTCCCAGGGTGCCCGTGGCTACACCTTC. This gives the protein CASSSQGARGYTF.

There are a few counts of this clonotype. This beta chain is an unintended read in a library built for alpha chains; its size means little. V and J are TRBV5-4 and TRBJ1-2, with TRBD1 matching 7 bases. The germline CDR1 and CDR2 sequences are SGHNT and YYREEE (reference sequence). The V segment lost 4 bases and the J segment 5 bases; nucleotides outside the gene matches: 8. CDR3 size: 14 residues. The CDR3 sequence is CASSPRGAGYGYTF. The CDR3 DNA is TGTGCCAGCAGCCCCAGGGGGGCAGGGTATGGCTACACCTTC.

This clonotype was counted many times. This beta chain represents an off-target read in a library built for alpha chains; its size is of limited meaning. This chain connects TRBV20-1 to TRBJ2-3; 14 bases agree with TRBD2. CDR3 size: 16 residues. Germline-derived CDR1 and CDR2 are DFQATT and SNEGSKA (reference sequence). Trimming at V came to 5 bases and at J to 0 bases, leaving 4 bases not matched to a gene. This CDR3 reads CSAGGTSGRSTDTQYF. The CDR3 coding sequence is TGCAGTGCTGGGGGGACTAGCGGGAGAAGCACAGATACGCAGTATTTT.

This clonotype was picked up many times. Because this beta chain is a stray read in a library intended to capture alpha chains, its abundance should not be given much weight. This chain connects TRBV28 to TRBJ1-2; possibly TRBD1 for D (5 bases). From germline, CDR1 is MDHEN and CDR2 SYDVKM. Trimming pared 5 bases from V and 4 bases from J, leaving 11 bases between. The CDR3 consists of 13 residues. The CDR3 DNA reads TGTGCCAGCAGTAACCGGGGGACCTATGGCTACACCTTC. Translation gives CASSNRGTYGYTF.

The sample holds many counts of this clonotype. This beta chain slipped into a library made for alpha chains as a stray read, so its size is not meaningful. The CDR3, as DNA: TGTGCCAGCAGCTTAGTTAGGGCGGGAGTTCACAATGAGCAGTTCTTC. Its translation is CASSLVRAGVHNEQFF. This chain links TRBV7-6 with TRBJ2-1; 7 bases line up with TRBD2. CDR3 length equals 16 residues. Trimming cost V 1 base and J 5 bases; bases outside gene matches: 8. In germline, CDR1 is SGHVS, CDR2 FNYEAQ.

This clonotype was detected many times. The size of this beta chain means little, since it is a stray read in a library made for alpha chains. The V call is TRBV7-6, the J call TRBJ1-1; D perhaps matches TRBD1 (5 bases). The ends were cut back, 4 bases at V and 2 bases at J, with 17 bases in the middle. In germline, CDR1 is SGHVS, CDR2 FNYEAQ. The CDR3 runs 16 residues. The CDR3 nucleotides read TGTGCCAGCAGCTCCTTGGACACCCACTACAACACTGAAGCTTTCTTT. It encodes CASSSLDTHYNTEAFF.

A few counts support this clonotype. This beta chain came through as a stray read in a library set up for alpha chains, and its size says little. The V gene is TRBV28, the J gene TRBJ1-5, with D possibly TRBD1 on 6 matching bases. Trimming removed 4 bases from V and 0 bases from J, with 10 bases in between. The CDR3 runs 15 residues. Germline values: CDR1 MDHEN, CDR2 SYDVKM. The CDR3 sequence is CASSSTGPSNQPQHF. CDR3 DNA sequence: TGTGCCAGCAGTTCGACAGGACCTAGCAATCAGCCCCAGCATTTT.

By its share, this clonotype is medium-sized. In a library made to pick up alpha chains, this beta chain is a stray read with a size that means little. This chain connects TRBV29-1 to TRBJ2-1, with 8 bases lining up with TRBD2. CDR1 SQVTM and CDR2 ANQGSEA come from the germline V gene. CDR3 length: 13 amino acids. Losses at the gene ends were 7 bases for V and 4 bases for J; bases not matched to a gene: 6. The CDR3 DNA follows: TGCAGCGCGCTACTAGCGGATTACAATGAGCAGTTCTTC. This gives the protein CSALLADYNEQFF.

By sample share, this clonotype is medium-sized. This beta chain appears as a stray read in a library generated for alpha chains; its size is not informative. V is TRBV7-6 and J is TRBJ1-4, with D possibly TRBD1 on 5 matching bases. The V gene lost 1 base and the J gene lost 7 bases, with 19 bases spanning the gap. Germline CDR1 is SGHVS and CDR2 is FNYEAQ. This CDR3 contains 17 residues. DNA for the CDR3: TGTGCCAGCAGCTTAGAAATTTCCGGGCAGGGAGGTGAAAAACTGTTTTTT. Its protein is CASSLEISGQGGEKLFF.

This clonotype rates as medium-sized. The library was designed around alpha chains, so this beta chain is a stray read whose abundance carries little weight. This chain connects TRBV6-1 to TRBJ2-7; unclear D gene. Germline values: CDR1 MNHNS, CDR2 SASEGT. This CDR3 is 16 amino acids long. Trimming pared 1 base from V and 0 bases from J, leaving 13 bases between. CDR3 sequence: CASSEGVVRSSYEQYF. CDR3 bases: TGTGCCAGCAGTGAAGGCGTCGTCCGTAGCTCCTACGAGCAGTACTTC.

The table lists this clonotype with many counts. With the library built for alpha chains, this beta chain is off target and its frequency is not meaningful. The rearrangement links TRBV5-1 to TRBJ2-3; no clear D gene. The CDR3 spans 12 residues. Deletions cut 2 bases from V and 0 bases from J, with 1 base between. CDR1 SGHRS and CDR2 YFSETQ come from the germline V gene. The CDR3 loop is CASSFSTDTQYF. CDR3 sequence (DNA): TGCGCCAGCAGCTTTAGCACAGATACGCAGTATTTT.

This clonotype was picked up a small number of times. This beta chain is off target for a library built for alpha chains, so its abundance means little. CDR3 in DNA: TGTGCCAGCAGCCTCGGACTAGCGGGAGCCCACGAGCAGTACTTC. Protein sequence: CASSLGLAGAHEQYF. The rearrangement joins TRBV9 to TRBJ2-7, with TRBD2 matching 13 bases. CDR1 and CDR2 (germline): SGDLS, YYNGEE. J was trimmed by 5 bases and V by 4 bases; bases with no gene match: 6. The CDR3 has 15 residues. Using reference TRBV9 and TRBJ2-7 for the parts outside the CDR3, the full variable domain is DSGVTQTPKHLITATGQRVTLRCSPRSGDLSVYWYQQSLDQGLQFLIQYYNGEERAKGNILERFSAQQFPDLHSELNLSSLELGDSALYFCASSLGLAGAHEQYFGPGTRLTVT.

Comments on this clonotype: A library prepared for alpha chains yielded this beta chain as an off-target read; its size is of little meaning. This sequence joins TRBV20-1 and TRBJ2-7; tentatively, D is TRBD1 (6 bases). The CDR3 is 13 amino acids. Trimming shortened V by 3 bases and J by 7 bases, and 16 bases separated the two germline ends. The germline CDR1 and CDR2 sequences are DFQATT and SNEGSKA (reference sequence). The CDR3 bases are TGCAGTGCTAGGGAGACAGGATTTGTGGAGCAGTACTTC. The encoded protein is CSARETGFVEQYF.